These 3 T cell receptor beta chains were all obtained from the same sample, sequenced in a study of control samples from healthy donors and cancer patients. Data came from immunoSEQ multiplex PCR; TCRdb stores just in-frame clones and leaves some out. Here the sample spans roughly 450,000 clones, 90% being singletons. The sequenced sample was PBMCs. The receptors here all came from a middle-aged man with head and neck cancer.

The chain joins TRBV7-8 to TRBJ2-5; 7 nucleotides align to TRBD1. V lost 7 bases to trimming and J lost 1 base; unmatched junction nucleotides: 9. Per the germline V gene, CDR1 is SGHVS and CDR2 is FQNEAQ. This CDR3 spans 15 amino acids. CDR3 region: CASTEGDSPQETQYF. CDR3 DNA sequence: TGTGCCAGCACCGAGGGGGACAGCCCCCAAGAGACCCAGTACTTC.

The V gene is TRBV28, the J gene TRBJ2-1, with 7 bases that match TRBD2. The germline gives CDR1 MDHEN, CDR2 SYDVKM. V was clipped by 3 bases and J by 0 bases; unmatched bases: 11. This CDR3 is built from 18 residues. The CDR3 sequence is CASSLGLTSESSYNEQFF. The CDR3 nucleotides read TGTGCCAGCAGTTTGGGTCTTACTAGCGAGAGCTCCTACAATGAGCAGTTCTTC.

V is TRBV28 and J is TRBJ2-7; the match to TRBD1 covers 11 bases. Germline CDR1 is MDHEN and CDR2 is SYDVKM. The CDR3 consists of 15 residues. V trimming: 4 bases; J trimming: 3 bases; junction bases outside the gene matches: 5. This chain's CDR3 is CASSSPGTGGYEQYF. CDR3 sequence (DNA): TGTGCCAGCAGTTCACCCGGGACAGGGGGCTACGAGCAGTACTTC.